These 15 T cell receptor beta chains came from one sample sequenced in a study of blood T cell repertoires in COVID-19. Using immunoSEQ multiplex PCR, the repertoire was profiled, and TCRdb retains in-frame clones only, with some absent. The data contain nearly 350,000 clones, less than 90% of them singletons. The sample taken for sequencing was PBMCs or T cells enriched from blood (not recorded which). The receptors stem from a young woman who had recovered from COVID-19.

The J gene is TRBJ2-7, the V gene TRBV5-8, with no clear D. This CDR3 region has 16 residues. V was pared by 0 bases and J by 0 bases, with 13 bases between. Germline V lookup: CDR1 SGHTS, CDR2 YDEGEE. The CDR3 DNA sequence: TGTGCCAGCAGCTTGGATGGTACAGTTACCTCCTACGAGCAGTACTTC. Translation: CASSLDGTVTSYEQYF.

V usage is TRBV5-4 and J usage is TRBJ1-4; D unclear. The germline V gene has CDR1 SGHNT and CDR2 YYREEE (reference sequence). The CDR3 runs to 15 residues. V was trimmed by 5 bases and J by 0 bases, leaving 11 bases between them. The CDR3, as DNA: TGTGCCAGCAGGAGGGAGGCCGCAACTAATGAAAAACTGTTTTTT. Translation gives CASRREAATNEKLFF.

This clone was found a few times. This chain links TRBV7-9 with TRBJ1-4; no clear D gene. The CDR3 length is 15 residues. Germline lookup yields CDR1 SEHNR and CDR2 FQNEAQ (reference sequence). V was pared by 1 base and J by 0 bases, with 6 bases between. The CDR3 DNA is TGTGCCAGCAGCTTAGTTGCGGCAACTAATGAAAAACTGTTTTTT. It translates to CASSLVAATNEKLFF.

The chain combines TRBV7-2 with TRBJ2-2; TRBD1 might be the D (6 bases). Trimming cost V 3 bases and J 6 bases, with 14 bases left between them. This CDR3 has 15 residues. Germline CDR1 and CDR2: SGHTA and FQGNSA. In DNA form, the CDR3 reads TGTGCCAGCAGCTTTATCCAGGGGTTGGCCGGGGAGCTGTTTTTT. It encodes CASSFIQGLAGELFF.

The gene calls are TRBV5-3 and TRBJ1-5; TRBD1 agrees at 7 bases. TRBV5-3 has ORF status, its function being uncertain. The CDR3 extends over 17 amino acids. V was pared by 0 bases and J by 0 bases, with 6 bases of the junction left unmatched. The CDR3 nucleotides are TGTGCCAGAAGCTTGGGACAGGGCACGAATAGCAATCAGCCCCAGCATTTT. Amino acid sequence: CARSLGQGTNSNQPQHF.

This clone was found a few times. The rearrangement links TRBV7-6 to TRBJ2-7; TRBD2 might be the D (5 bases). Trimming removed 5 bases at V and 3 bases at J, with 17 bases between. CDR1 and CDR2 from the germline V gene are SGHVS and FNYEAQ. The CDR3 covers 15 residues. CDR3: CASSKDYRPIYEQYF. The DNA for the CDR3 is TGTGCCAGCAGCAAAGACTACCGACCGATCTACGAGCAGTACTTC.

J is TRBJ2-3 and V is TRBV4-1; 9 nucleotides agree with TRBD2. The CDR3 has 18 residues. CDR1 MGHRA and CDR2 YSYEKL come from the germline V gene. Trimming removed 0 bases from V and 8 bases from J; junction bases left unmatched: 15. The CDR3 DNA reads TGCGCCAGCAGCCAAGATTACGCGGGGGGGGACATATGGAGTACGCAGTATTTT. Translated: CASSQDYAGGDIWSTQYF.

The chain joins TRBV7-2 to TRBJ2-5, with 9 bases that match TRBD1. Unmatched junction bases numbered 6, after V lost 3 bases and J lost 4 bases. The CDR3 is 15 amino acids. In germline, CDR1 is SGHTA, CDR2 FQGNSA. Written as DNA, the CDR3 is TGTGCCAGCAGCTTTACAGGGGGCAGGGGAGAGACCCAGTACTTC. Translating gives CASSFTGGRGETQYF.

The rearrangement uses TRBV11-3 and TRBJ2-1; 8 bases line up with TRBD1. This CDR3 contains 14 residues. V was pared by 5 bases and J by 6 bases, with 6 bases of the junction left unmatched. Germline assignment: CDR1 SGHNT and CDR2 YENEEA. The CDR3, as DNA: TGTGCCAGCAGCCCACGGACAGGGCGCAATGAGCAGTTCTTC. Amino acid sequence: CASSPRTGRNEQFF.

The chain is built from TRBV5-8 and TRBJ1-6; 10 bases map to TRBD1. Germline V lookup: CDR1 SGHTS, CDR2 YDEGEE. J was trimmed by 10 bases and V by 1 base; bases with no gene match: 8. CDR3 length: 16 amino acids. This CDR3 reads CASSLWGTGVGSPLHF. CDR3 bases: TGTGCCAGCAGCTTGTGGGGGACAGGGGTGGGGTCACCCCTCCACTTT.

This chain connects TRBV5-1 to TRBJ2-7, with a tentative D call TRBD1 (6 bases). This CDR3 has 13 residues. V lost 7 bases and J lost 3, with 14 bases in between. Germline-derived CDR1 and CDR2 are SGHRS and YFSETQ. The CDR3 sequence: CASSDSPGYEQYF. The CDR3 region has the DNA TGCGCCAGCTCGGACAGTCCAGGCTACGAGCAGTACTTC.

The sample holds one count of this clone. The gene calls are TRBV5-1 and TRBJ1-2, with D hard to call. The CDR3 loop spans 18 amino acids. Germline values: CDR1 SGHRS, CDR2 YFSETQ. Trimming took 3 bases from V and 1 from J, leaving 22 bases between them. The CDR3 is CASSSHGRSDSVNYGYTF. The CDR3 bases are TGCGCCAGCAGCTCCCATGGGAGGTCGGACTCAGTTAACTATGGCTACACCTTC.

The V gene is TRBV11-2, the J gene TRBJ1-1; 7 bases map to TRBD1. This CDR3 is 16 amino acids long. Per germline, CDR1 SGHAT and CDR2 FQNNGV. The V and J ends lost 5 bases and 7 bases, in that order; junction bases with no gene match: 16. The CDR3 DNA reads as TGTGCCAGCAGCCTAAGACAGGGAGGCTCGTTTGTTGAAGCTTTCTTT. Amino acids: CASSLRQGGSFVEAFF.

The chain employs TRBV24-1 and TRBJ2-1; a weak D match, TRBD1 (5 bases). The CDR3 spans 15 residues. Per germline, CDR1 KGHDR and CDR2 SFDVKD. The ends were cut back, 1 base at V and 7 bases at J, with 13 bases in the middle. The CDR3 loop reads CATSDLVQGRNEQFF. CDR3 DNA: TGTGCCACCAGTGATTTAGTGCAGGGAAGGAATGAGCAGTTCTTC.

This rearrangement joins TRBV5-1 to TRBJ2-3, with 8 nucleotides matching TRBD2. Germline V CDR1 and CDR2: SGHRS, YFSETQ. The CDR3 runs 14 residues. The V segment lost 3 bases and the J segment 6 bases; nucleotides outside the gene matches: 6. The CDR3 loop reads CASSYSAGGDTQYF. The CDR3 coding sequence is TGCGCCAGCAGCTATTCCGCGGGGGGTGATACGCAGTATTTT.